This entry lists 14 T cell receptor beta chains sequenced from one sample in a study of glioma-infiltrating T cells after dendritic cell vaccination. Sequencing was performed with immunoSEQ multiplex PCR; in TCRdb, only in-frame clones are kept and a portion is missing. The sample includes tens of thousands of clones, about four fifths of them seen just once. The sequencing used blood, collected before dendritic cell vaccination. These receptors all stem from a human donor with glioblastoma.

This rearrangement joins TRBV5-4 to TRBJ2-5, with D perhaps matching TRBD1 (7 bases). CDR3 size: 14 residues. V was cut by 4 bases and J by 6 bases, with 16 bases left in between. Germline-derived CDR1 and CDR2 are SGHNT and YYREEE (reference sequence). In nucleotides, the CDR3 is TGTGCCAGCAGCACCCGACAGGGAGGACAGACCCAGTACTTC. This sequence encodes CASSTRQGGQTQYF.

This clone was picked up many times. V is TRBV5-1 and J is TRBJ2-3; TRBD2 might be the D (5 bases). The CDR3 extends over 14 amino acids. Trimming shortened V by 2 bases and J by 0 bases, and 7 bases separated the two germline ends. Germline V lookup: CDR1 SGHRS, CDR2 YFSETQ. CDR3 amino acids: CASSLAASTDTQYF. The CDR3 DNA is TGCGCCAGCAGCTTAGCGGCTAGCACAGATACGCAGTATTTT. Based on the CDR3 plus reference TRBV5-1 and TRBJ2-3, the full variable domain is KAGVTQTPRYLIKTRGQQVTLSCSPISGHRSVSWYQQTPGQGLQFLFEYFSETQRNKGNFPGRFSGRQFSNSRSEMNVSTLELGDSALYLCASSLAASTDTQYFGPGTRLTVL.

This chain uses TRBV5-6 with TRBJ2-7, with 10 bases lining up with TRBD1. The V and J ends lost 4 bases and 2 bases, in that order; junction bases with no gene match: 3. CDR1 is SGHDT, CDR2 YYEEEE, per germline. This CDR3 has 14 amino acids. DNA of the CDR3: TGTGCCAGCAGCACTGGACAGGGGGCCTACGAGCAGTACGTC. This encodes CASSTGQGAYEQYV.

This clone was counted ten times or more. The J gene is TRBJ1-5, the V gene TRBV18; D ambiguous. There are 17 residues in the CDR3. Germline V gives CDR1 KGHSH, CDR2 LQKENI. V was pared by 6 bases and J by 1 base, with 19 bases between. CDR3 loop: CASSPQTLRGSNQPQHF. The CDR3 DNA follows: TGTGCCAGCTCCCCTCAGACTCTGCGAGGGAGCAATCAGCCCCAGCATTTT.

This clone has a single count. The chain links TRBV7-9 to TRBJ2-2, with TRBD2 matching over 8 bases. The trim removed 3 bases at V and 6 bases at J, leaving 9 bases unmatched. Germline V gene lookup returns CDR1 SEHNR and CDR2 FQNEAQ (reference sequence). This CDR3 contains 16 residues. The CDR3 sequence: CASSFIGRAKAGELFF. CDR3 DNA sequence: TGTGCCAGCAGCTTTATCGGGAGGGCTAAGGCCGGGGAGCTGTTTTTT.

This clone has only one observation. CDR3 residues: CASSRSTFAGELFF. As DNA, the CDR3 is TGTGCCAGCTCGCGGTCCACATTTGCCGGGGAGCTGTTTTTT. The rearrangement uses TRBV6-5 and TRBJ2-2; no definite D call. Trimming left V 8 bases short and J 6 bases short, with 16 bases between. CDR3 length: 14 amino acids. Germline V gene data show CDR1 as MNHEY and CDR2 as SVGAGI.

DNA for the CDR3: TGTGCCAGCAGCTTCGCAGGGGGCGATGGCTACACCTTC. Protein: CASSFAGGDGYTF. The rearrangement joins TRBV11-2 to TRBJ1-2, with TRBD1 matching over 8 bases. Germline loops: CDR1 SGHAT, CDR2 FQNNGV. V gave up 3 bases and J gave up 6 bases; unmatched junction bases: 3. This CDR3 comprises 13 residues.

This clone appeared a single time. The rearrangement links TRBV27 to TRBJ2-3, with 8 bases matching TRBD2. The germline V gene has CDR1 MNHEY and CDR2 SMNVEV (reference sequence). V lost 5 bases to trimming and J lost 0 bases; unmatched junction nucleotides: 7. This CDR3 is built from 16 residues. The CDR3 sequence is CASSPPSSGSTDTQYF. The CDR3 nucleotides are TGTGCCAGCAGTCCGCCCTCTAGCGGGAGCACAGATACGCAGTATTTT.

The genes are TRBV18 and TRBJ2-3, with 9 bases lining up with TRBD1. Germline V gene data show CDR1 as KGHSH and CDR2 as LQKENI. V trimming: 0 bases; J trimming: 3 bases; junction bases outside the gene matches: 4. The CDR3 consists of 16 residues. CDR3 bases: TGTGCCAGCTCACCACCCTCAGGGACAGGGACAGATACGCAGTATTTT. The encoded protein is CASSPPSGTGTDTQYF.

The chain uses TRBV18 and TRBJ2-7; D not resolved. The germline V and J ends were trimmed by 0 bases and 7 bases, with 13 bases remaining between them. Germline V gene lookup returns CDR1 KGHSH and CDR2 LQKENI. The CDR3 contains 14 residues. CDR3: CASSPPLPAREQYF. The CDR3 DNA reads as TGTGCCAGCTCACCACCGTTGCCAGCGAGAGAGCAGTACTTC.

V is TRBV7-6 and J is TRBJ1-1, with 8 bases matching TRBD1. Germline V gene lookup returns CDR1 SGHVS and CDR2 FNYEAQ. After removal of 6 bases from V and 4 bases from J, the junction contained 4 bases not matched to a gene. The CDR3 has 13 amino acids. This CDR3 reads CASRPQGATEAFF. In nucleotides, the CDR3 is TGTGCCAGCAGACCCCAGGGGGCCACTGAAGCTTTCTTT.

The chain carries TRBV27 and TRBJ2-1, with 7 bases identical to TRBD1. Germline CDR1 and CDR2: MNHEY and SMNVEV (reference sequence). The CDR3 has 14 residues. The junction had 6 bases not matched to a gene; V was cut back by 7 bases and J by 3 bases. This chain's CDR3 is CASTTGAGYNEQFF. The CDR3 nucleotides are TGTGCCAGCACTACAGGGGCCGGCTACAATGAGCAGTTCTTC.

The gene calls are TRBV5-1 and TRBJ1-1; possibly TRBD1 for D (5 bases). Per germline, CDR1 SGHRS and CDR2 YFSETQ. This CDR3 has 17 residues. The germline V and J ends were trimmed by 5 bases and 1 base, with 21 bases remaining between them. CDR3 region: CASSQLARGGANTEAFF. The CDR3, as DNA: TGCGCCAGCAGTCAACTGGCTCGGGGAGGGGCGAACACTGAAGCTTTCTTT.

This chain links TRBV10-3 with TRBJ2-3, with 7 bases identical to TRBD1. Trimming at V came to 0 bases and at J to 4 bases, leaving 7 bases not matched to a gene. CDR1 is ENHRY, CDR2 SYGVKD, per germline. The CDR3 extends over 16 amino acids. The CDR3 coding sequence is TGTGCCATCAGTGAGTCGAACAGGGGTGGTGCAGATACGCAGTATTTT. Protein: CAISESNRGGADTQYF.